What follows is one T cell receptor (beta chain) and its context. Trimming stripped 4 bases from V and 7 bases from J, with 23 bases between. The CDR3 consists of 17 residues. The germline V gene has CDR1 PRHDT and CDR2 FYEKMQ (reference sequence). This entry is derived from a study of sequential checkpoint blockade in melanoma. As for the study in general: Randomization was 1:1 between first-line nivolumab→ipilimumab and ipilimumab→nivolumab.

Documented treatment: randomized to nivolumab then ipilimumab (arm A) or the reverse (arm B). Patients had received no earlier DNA-damaging chemotherapy. Live CD3+CD8+ CD19− CD56− cells were sorted from PBMCs. This table comes from immunoSEQ multiplex PCR, and its TCRdb copy is limited to in-frame clones, with some not included. The data hold 12,000 or so clones, with about 86% observed a single time. The input for sequencing was CD8+ T cells sorted from blood (inferred from file names), taken from a patient given nivolumab and ipilimumab in sequence. The source is a human donor with melanoma. The chain is built from TRBV13 and TRBJ2-1; D is possibly TRBD2 (6 bases). CDR3 bases: TGTGCCAGCAGCTCACCCCTCCCTGACGGGGGTTATAATGAGCAGTTCTTC. Amino acids: CASSSPLPDGGYNEQFF. Drawing the rest from reference TRBV13 and TRBJ2-1, the complete variable domain is AAGVIQSPRHLIKEKRETATLKCYPIPRHDTVYWYQQGPGQDPQFLISFYEKMQSDKGSIPDRFSAQQFSDYHSELNMSSLELGDSALYFCASSSPLPDGGYNEQFFGPGTRLTVL.